This T cell receptor (beta chain) was recorded in a study of T cell responses to AZD1222 COVID-19 vaccine (dated by TCRdb to the early 2020s). Regarding the complete study: A total of 233 trial participants underwent TCR sequencing, of whom 200 to 220 had received two doses of AZD1222 and 26 had received two doses of the MenACWY control vaccine. Trial participants were enrolled by age into 18-55, 56-69 and 70-plus year subgroups, with about 150, 27 and 61 TCR-sequenced participants respectively.

This sample's time point label indicates: about 28 days (+/-7) after the second vaccine dose. AZD1222 recipients with second doses at about 4 weeks or about 12 weeks were pooled, because spike-specific TCR depth and breadth did not differ between schedules. Vaccinee samples were obtained from the UK trials COV001 and COV002, which included a single-blind randomized controlled phase 2/3 trial of AZD1222 (ChAdOx1 nCoV-19) in healthy adults. Trial participant PBMC samples were collected at day 0 and day 28 after the second dose for TCRbeta chain sequencing. The CDR3 regions of human TCRbeta chains were subjected to immunosequencing. The study's own analysis went as follows. TCRs in the repertoires were matched against a reference library of SARS-CoV-2-specific TCRs that had been generated with the MIRA antigen-specificity platform. Breadth was defined as the fraction of unique TCRs that were SARS-CoV-2-associated. Depth was defined as the fraction of total T cells that were SARS-CoV-2-associated. Each spike-specific TCR was assigned to its reactive spike region and to a CD4 or CD8 class using the MIRA data. Log10-transformed breadth and depth values were compared by one-way ANOVA with Sidak's multiple comparisons tests. Not all clones reach the TCRdb copy of this immuneACCESS table, which keeps in-frame sequences only. Checked studies attribute under half of the gap to unresolved V genes and leave the rest unexplained. D and trimming come from the DNA, and the V and J calls and clone size come from that table. This sample is represented by 65,000 to 90,000 clones; roughly 87% of them were singletons. The ten biggest clones cover roughly 1.3% of the sample.

Beyond this particular receptor, the publication reports: Because no samples from the day 14 peak response were available, repertoires could be characterized only after the peak T cell response. Reportedly, close to half of the unique spike-specific TCRs recognized epitopes lying outside the regions that are mutated in the B.1.351 and B.1.1.7 variants. Most participants were white British and females outnumbered males, and the authors suggested that clonal diversity may have been underestimated. Conclusions about previously exposed vaccinees are limited, since just six AZD1222 recipients were seropositive for SARS-CoV-2 at baseline. A significant rise in spike-specific TCR breadth and depth was observed after two AZD1222 doses relative to day 0 and relative to MenACWY recipients. The whole spike protein was spanned by vaccine-associated CD4 TCRs, and dominant responses were seen in regions 160-218 and 743-854. The 56-69-year group was small, and its depth increase did not reach significance, likely because of low power.

Reading the germline V gene (reference sequence) gives CDR1 LGHDT and CDR2 YNNKEL. From the cysteine up to the phenylalanine, the CDR3 has a length of 14 residues. Solely the CDR3 DNA is kept, with 42 bases framed from the first base. V lost 2 bases and J lost 8 bases; the stretch between them is 10 bases long. The table lists this clone with a count of one. Its cognate antigen has yet to be identified. The record has no base qualities; no much larger clone is one base away. Recombination connected TRBV3-1 (or the pseudogene TRBV3-2) to TRBJ1-6, and perhaps TRBD1 as D gene, on 6 matching bases. This specimen consisted of peripheral blood, obtained 28 days after the second AZD1222 dose. The sequence was obtained from an adult who received the AZD1222 COVID-19 vaccine. CDR3 sequence: CASSQLGADSPLHF. The bases are TGTGCCAGCAGCCAACTGGGGGCTGATTCACCCCTCCACTTT.